This entry lists 2 T cell receptor beta chains sequenced from one sample in a study of cytomegalovirus exposure and HLA in healthy donors. Produced via immunoSEQ multiplex PCR; TCRdb's table is partial and in-frame only. This repertoire shows about 130,000 clones, approximately 90% found once; its top ten account for less than 8%. Sequences were obtained from PBMCs. The source is a woman aged 30 to 39 in good health and CMV-seropositive.

J is TRBJ2-3 and V is TRBV5-1, with D possibly matching TRBD1 (6 bases). V lost 1 base to trimming and J lost 4 bases, with 10 bases between them. This CDR3 has 14 residues. Germline CDR1 is SGHRS and CDR2 is YFSETQ. The CDR3 here is CASSLNRVADTQYF. DNA for the CDR3: TGCGCCAGCAGCTTGAACAGGGTGGCAGATACGCAGTATTTT.

This rearrangement joins TRBV6-5 to TRBJ1-3; TRBD1 matches at 8 bases. The germline gives CDR1 MNHEY, CDR2 SVGAGI. V gave up 8 bases and J gave up 4 bases; unmatched junction bases: 10. The CDR3 spans 15 residues. DNA of the CDR3: TGTGCCAGCGGTAGGGACAGGTTCAAGGGAAACACCATATATTTT. It encodes CASGRDRFKGNTIYF.